The 9 T cell receptor beta chains below come from one sample, sequenced in a study of blood T cell repertoires in COVID-19. Sequenced by immunoSEQ multiplex PCR; TCRdb stores in-frame clones only, minus some. This sample has roughly 250,000 clones, with approximately 83% found just once. The sample consisted of peripheral blood. The receptor source for this set is a woman aged 45-60 years with acute or convalescent COVID-19.

V usage is TRBV19 and J usage is TRBJ1-3, with D possibly TRBD1 on 5 matching bases. Trimming took 3 bases from V and 4 from J, leaving 10 bases between them. Per the germline V gene, CDR1 is LNHDA and CDR2 is SQIVND (reference sequence). This CDR3 is 14 amino acids long. The CDR3 sequence: CASSIGQGGNTIYF. The CDR3 DNA sequence: TGTGCCAGTAGTATTGGCCAGGGAGGAAACACCATATATTTT.

The chain employs TRBV5-4 and TRBJ1-6; D may be TRBD1 (5 bases). The CDR3 has 17 amino acids. Germline V gene sequence: CDR1 SGHNT, CDR2 YYREEE (reference sequence). V was trimmed by 4 bases and J by 0 bases, leaving 14 bases between them. CDR3 in amino acids: CASSQGVPGSYNSPLHF. DNA for the CDR3: TGTGCCAGCAGCCAAGGGGTACCTGGCTCCTATAATTCACCCCTCCACTTT.

The V gene is TRBV7-8, the J gene TRBJ2-2; 10 nucleotides align to TRBD2. CDR3 length equals 17 residues. Germline CDR1 and CDR2: SGHVS and FQNEAQ. Germline trimming cut 5 bases from V and 0 bases from J; bases unmatched to any gene: 6. CDR3 in amino acids: CASSQLAGFSNTGELFF. The CDR3 nucleotides are TGTGCCAGCAGCCAACTAGCGGGGTTTTCGAACACCGGGGAGCTGTTTTTT.

This chain uses TRBV18 with TRBJ2-5; TRBD1 is a possible D gene (5 bases). The CDR3 is 15 residues long. The ends were cut back, 1 base at V and 2 bases at J, with 11 bases in the middle. Germline values: CDR1 KGHSH, CDR2 LQKENI. CDR3 sequence: CASSPRPRAQETQYF. The CDR3 bases are TGTGCCAGCTCACCACGCCCCAGGGCGCAAGAGACCCAGTACTTC.

This sequence joins TRBV6-6 and TRBJ2-1; 9 nucleotides line up with TRBD1. V lost 6 bases, J lost 4 bases, and 1 base stayed unmatched. In germline, CDR1 is MNHNY, CDR2 SVGAGI (reference sequence). This CDR3 is built from 13 residues. The CDR3 here is CASRDRGYNEQFF. The CDR3 nucleotides are TGTGCCAGCAGGGACAGGGGATACAATGAGCAGTTCTTC.

CDR3 loop: CASSQEAGGAAAFF. DNA for the CDR3: TGCGCCAGCAGCCAGGAGGCGGGGGGCGCGGCGGCTTTCTTT. J is TRBJ1-1 and V is TRBV4-3; TRBD1 is a possible D gene (6 bases). The CDR3 runs to 14 residues. Germline CDR1 and CDR2: LGHNA and YSLEER. Trimming removed 3 bases at V and 11 bases at J, with 19 bases between.

This clone was seen once. The chain has TRBV5-1 and TRBJ1-1; 10 nucleotides align to TRBD1. Germline CDR1 and CDR2: SGHRS and YFSETQ. V gave up 4 bases and J gave up 7 bases; unmatched junction bases: 4. This CDR3 comprises 13 residues. Here the CDR3 reads CASSQGQGSEAFF. CDR3 nucleotides: TGCGCCAGCAGCCAGGGACAGGGGAGTGAAGCTTTCTTT.

V and J are TRBV6-6 and TRBJ1-1; TRBD1 might be the D (5 bases). The germline V gene has CDR1 MNHNY and CDR2 SVGAGI (reference sequence). V dropped 4 bases and J dropped 11 bases, with 14 bases sitting between them. CDR3 length equals 12 residues. CDR3 sequence: CASSSGGLEAFF. In DNA form, the CDR3 reads TGTGCCAGCAGTTCCGGGGGACTGGAGGCTTTCTTT.

In its sample, this clone was seen a few times. V and J are TRBV19 and TRBJ1-2; tentatively, D is TRBD1 (6 bases). CDR3 length: 15 amino acids. Trimming cost V 2 bases and J 8 bases, with 18 bases left between them. Germline CDR1 and CDR2: LNHDA and SQIVND (reference sequence). The CDR3 bases are TGTGCCAGTAGTATACAGGGGTCAACTATGAGAGGCTACACCTTC. Protein product: CASSIQGSTMRGYTF. Looking up the rest from reference TRBV19 and TRBJ1-2 gives the full variable domain: DGGITQSPKYLFRKEGQNVTLSCEQNLNHDAMYWYRQDPGQGLRLIYYSQIVNDFQKGDIAEGYSVSREKKESFPLTVTSAQKNPTAFYLCASSIQGSTMRGYTFGSGTRLTVV.